The subject of this entry is one T cell receptor beta chain. Its cognate antigen has yet to be identified. Base qualities were left out, and no much larger clone turns up one base away. The sample originates from a study of blood T cell repertoires in COVID-19 (dated by TCRdb to about 2020). For the study in its entirety: Samples from collaborators originated in the United States, Italy and Spain and spanned both the acute and convalescent phases of COVID-19. The material from the prospective study consisted of cDNA or gDNA derived from T cells, B-cell-depleted T cells, or PBMCs. Deeply sampled blood TCRbeta repertoires from subjects exposed to, actively infected with, or recovered from COVID-19 were included in the dataset. A freely available public database, intended as a resource for researchers studying the immune response to SARS-CoV-2, is where the repertoires were released. The samples were drawn from the first 160 participants of the ongoing ImmuneRACE study and from 1,254 subjects provided by 6 global collaborators. The sample metadata nearly always contained a de-identified subject ID, COVID-19 status, age in years and sex. Where HLA class I and class II types were available, the types were taken from metadata supplied by the sample provider, not from assay-based typing.

Each collaborating institution followed its own protocols to collect whole blood in K2EDTA tubes. Collaborator samples were shipped for TCRbeta analysis as frozen whole blood, isolated PBMCs, or DNA extracted from either sample type. Study-level results and caveats: The quantity of clinical and demographic metadata differed by source and by participant and was supplied without curation.

TCRbeta CDR3 regions were amplified from genomic DNA by means of the immunoSEQ Assay, a bias-controlled multiplex PCR. In the authors' own workflow: The number of nucleated cells in each sample was estimated by amplification of reference gene primers within the assay. Sequence reads were collapsed and filtered to measure the absolute abundance of every unique TCRbeta CDR3 rearrangement. For each sample, productive Simpson clonality was calculated by taking the square root of Simpson's diversity index across productive rearrangements. TCRdb obtained this table from immuneACCESS and retained in-frame rearrangements with V and J assigned. These tables miss some clones; where compared with another copy, unresolved V genes account for less than half of the shortfall, and the remainder is unexplained. The D gene and trimming were derived from the DNA, and the V and J assignments and clone size from that table. This sample has 23,000 or so clones in its table, and about 91% of those were observed once. The ten largest clones capture around 3% of the sample.

The CDR3 measures 15 amino acids from cysteine to phenylalanine. Only the CDR3 region is kept as DNA, spanning 45 bases read in frame from base 1. Here V drops 5 bases and J drops 1 base, and the junction holds 4 bases not matched to any gene. CDR1 and CDR2, per the germline V gene, are MDHEN and SYDVKM. The receptor comes from a woman in her 70s with active COVID-19. Specimen: peripheral blood. The rearranged segments are TRBV28 and TRBJ2-1, with 8 junctional bases fitting TRBD2. The DNA sequence is given as TGTGCCAGCAGTCTAGCGGGCCTTTCCTACAATGAGCAGTTCTTC. The encoded protein is CASSLAGLSYNEQFF.